Listed below are T cell receptor beta chains from one sample, sequenced in a study of T cells after posttransplantation cyclophosphamide. The assay was immunoSEQ multiplex PCR, and TCRdb's table has in-frame clones only and misses some. The profile covers more than 9,000 clones, none occurring a single time. Material: PBMCs, obtained after allogeneic stem cell transplant with posttransplant cyclophosphamide. These receptor sequences come from a female patient aged 40 to 50 who received an allogeneic stem cell transplant from a related donor, was CMV-positive, and had no GVHD. Some T cells may have originated in the graft donor. Each CDR3 is given with its conserved first and last residue. Each record gives: clone size, J gene, D gene, V gene, CDR3 protein, CDR3 DNA. A D gene is named only where the DNA matches it firmly. The size of a clone is reported for some rows only, either as once, few or many, or as a class for expanded clones.

many TRBJ2-7 NA TRBV11-2 CASSLGLNAYEQYF TGTGCCAGCAGCTTAGGACTCAACGCCTACGAGCAGTACTTC
many TRBJ1-2 TRBD1 TRBV7-6 CASSSPLQGSYGYTF TGTGCCAGCAGCTCCCCGCTACAGGGGTCCTATGGCTACACCTTC
many TRBJ1-1 TRBD1 TRBV5-6 CASSPPDRGRTEAFF TGTGCCAGCAGCCCTCCGGACAGGGGGAGAACTGAAGCTTTCTTT
many TRBJ1-6 NA TRBV7-9 CASSLAGRGSPLHF TGTGCCAGCAGCTTAGCGGGGAGAGGTTCACCCCTCCACTTT
NA TRBJ2-1 TRBD2 TRBV7-9 CASSWGGLAGAFF TGTGCCAGCAGCTGGGGGGGGCTAGCGGGGGCGTTCTTC
many TRBJ2-7 TRBD2 TRBV18 CASSPGTSGLEQYF TGTGCCAGCTCACCCGGGACTAGCGGGCTCGAGCAGTACTTC
many TRBJ1-1 NA TRBV5-1 CASSLALEQAFF TGCGCCAGCAGCTTGGCTTTGGAGCAAGCTTTCTTT
few TRBJ2-1 NA TRBV6-5 CASSYYAQGNEQFF TGTGCCAGCAGTTACTACGCACAGGGCAATGAGCAGTTCTTC
many TRBJ2-5 TRBD2 TRBV6-5 CASSYIAGYQETQYF TGTGCCAGCAGTTACATAGCGGGGTACCAAGAGACCCAGTACTTC
few TRBJ2-2 NA TRBV21-1 CASSKRFEGALLNTGELFF TGTGCCAGCAGCAAAAGGTTCGAAGGGGCTCTCCTGAACACCGGGGAGCTGTTTTTT
many TRBJ2-4 TRBD1 TRBV2 CASRDGTGGGSIQYF TGTGCCAGCAGAGACGGGACAGGGGGGGGGAGCATTCAGTACTTC
many TRBJ2-7 TRBD2 TRBV7-3 CASSQYLGGAYEQYF TGTGCCAGCAGCCAATACTTGGGGGGGGCCTACGAGCAGTACTTC
many TRBJ2-1 TRBD1 TRBV9 CASSVDWTGGFNEQFF TGTGCCAGCAGCGTAGACTGGACAGGGGGCTTTAATGAGCAGTTCTTC
many TRBJ2-7 NA TRBV6-1 CASTEVSRRSYEQYF TGTGCCAGCACCGAGGTGAGCCGACGATCCTACGAGCAGTACTTC
many TRBJ2-2 NA TRBV7-3 CASSLGAITGELFF TGTGCCAGCAGCTTGGGAGCGATCACCGGGGAGCTGTTTTTT
many TRBJ2-7 TRBD2 TRBV4-1 CASSHREEGSEQYF TGCGCCAGCAGTCACCGGGAGGAGGGTAGCGAGCAGTACTTC
many TRBJ2-7 NA TRBV7-5 CARSLGDSQAYEQYF TGTGCCAGAAGCTTAGGGGACTCACAGGCCTACGAGCAGTACTTC
many TRBJ1-4 NA TRBV9 CASSVGRDPNEKLFF TGTGCCAGCAGCGTGGGCCGGGATCCTAATGAAAAACTGTTTTTT
many TRBJ1-1 TRBD1 TRBV10-1 CASSRQGTTEAFF TGCGCCAGCAGCCGACAGGGAACCACTGAAGCTTTCTTT
many TRBJ2-1 TRBD2 TRBV5-1 CASTLAGGPGNEQFF TGCGCCAGCACCTTAGCGGGAGGGCCGGGGAATGAGCAGTTCTTC
many TRBJ2-5 TRBD2 TRBV9 CASSPREGLGETQYF TGTGCCAGCAGCCCGCGGGAGGGCCTTGGAGAGACCCAGTACTTC
many TRBJ2-7 TRBD1 TRBV10-3 CAISQNRPGTAYEQYF TGTGCCATCAGCCAAAACCGCCCCGGGACAGCCTACGAGCAGTACTTC
many TRBJ2-5 TRBD1 TRBV7-9 CASSLRHRGETQYF TGTGCCAGCAGCTTACGGCACAGGGGAGAGACCCAGTACTTC
many TRBJ2-5 TRBD2 TRBV4-2 CASSRGLAGISETQYF TGTGCCAGCAGCCGAGGACTAGCGGGTATTTCCGAGACCCAGTACTTC
many TRBJ1-1 TRBD1 TRBV27 CASSQLGQGSNTEAFF TGTGCCAGCAGTCAGCTTGGACAGGGTTCGAACACTGAAGCTTTCTTT
many TRBJ2-1 TRBD2 TRBV18 CASSTGPAGARNEQFF TGTGCCAGCTCAACCGGGCCAGCGGGGGCCCGGAATGAGCAGTTCTTC
many TRBJ1-2 NA TRBV30 CAWSGNPRGRGDGYTF TGTGCCTGGAGTGGCAATCCCCGCGGGAGGGGGGATGGCTACACCTTC
many TRBJ2-3 TRBD2 TRBV12-5 CASGPSGSTDTQYF TGTGCTAGTGGTCCTAGCGGTAGCACAGATACGCAGTATTTT
many TRBJ1-1 NA TRBV11-2 CASSLAGQGTEAFF TGTGCCAGCAGCTTAGCCGGGCAGGGTACTGAAGCTTTCTTT
many TRBJ1-1 NA TRBV6-5 CASTPGSLNTEAFF TGTGCCAGCACTCCCGGGTCTTTGAACACTGAAGCTTTCTTT
many TRBJ1-4 NA TRBV28 CASSLNLGLSGEKLFF TGTGCCAGCAGTTTGAATCTTGGGTTAAGCGGTGAAAAACTGTTTTTT
many TRBJ2-1 NA TRBV11-2 CASTRLEEEGEQFF TGTGCCAGCACCCGCCTAGAGGAAGAAGGAGAGCAGTTCTTC
many TRBJ1-2 TRBD1 TRBV6-5 CASSSDRGGYGYTF TGTGCCAGCAGCTCGGACAGGGGCGGCTATGGCTACACCTTC
many TRBJ2-6 TRBD1 TRBV5-1 CASREGTGNRGANVLTF TGCGCCAGCAGGGAGGGGACAGGGAATCGAGGGGCCAACGTCCTGACTTTC
many TRBJ1-5 TRBD1 TRBV28 CASSHDRGYQPQHF TGTGCCAGCAGTCACGACAGGGGTTACCAGCCCCAGCATTTT
many TRBJ1-2 TRBD1 TRBV29-1 CSVENVSTKGQYYGYTF TGCAGCGTTGAAAATGTTAGTACGAAGGGACAGTACTATGGCTACACCTTC
many TRBJ2-2 TRBD2 TRBV27 CASSLWAGRVTGELFF TGTGCCAGCAGTTTATGGGCGGGGAGGGTCACCGGGGAGCTGTTTTTT
many TRBJ2-7 NA TRBV27 CASNLIGTPGAEQYF TGTGCCAGCAATCTGATCGGGACACCCGGCGCCGAGCAGTACTTC
many TRBJ2-1 TRBD2 TRBV7-3 CASSLIAGGKNEQFF TGTGCCAGCAGCTTAATTGCGGGGGGTAAGAATGAGCAGTTCTTC
many TRBJ2-3 TRBD1 TRBV9 CASSPGQGRDTQYF TGTGCCAGCAGCCCAGGACAGGGAAGGGATACGCAGTATTTT
many TRBJ2-2 NA TRBV4-1 CASSQTARGHGELFF TGCGCCAGCAGCCAAACAGCAAGGGGACACGGGGAGCTGTTTTTT
many TRBJ2-5 TRBD2 TRBV5-5 CASRRTSWPQETQYF TGTGCCAGCAGGCGGACTAGCTGGCCTCAAGAGACCCAGTACTTC
NA TRBJ2-5 NA TRBV27 CASSFRARETQYF TGTGCCAGCAGTTTCAGGGCGAGAGAGACCCAGTACTTC
many TRBJ2-3 TRBD2 TRBV4-1 CASSQTTSGSIDTQYF TGCGCCAGCAGCCAAACTACTAGCGGGAGTATCGATACGCAGTATTTT
many TRBJ1-5 NA TRBV27 CASGEDRRYQPQHF TGTGCCAGCGGGGAAGACAGGCGATATCAGCCCCAGCATTTT
many TRBJ1-2 TRBD1 TRBV29-1 CSVVQDRGRKDGYTF TGCAGCGTTGTACAGGACAGGGGAAGAAAGGATGGCTACACCTTC
many TRBJ2-7 NA TRBV7-2 CASSLPLATGDEQYF TGTGCCAGCAGCTTACCCCTCGCGACGGGGGACGAGCAGTACTTC
many TRBJ2-5 TRBD2 TRBV28 CASSSFGGEGETQYF TGTGCCAGCAGTTCCTTCGGGGGGGAGGGAGAGACCCAGTACTTC
few TRBJ2-7 NA TRBV4-1 CASSRSGELQANYEQYF TGCGCCAGCAGCCGCTCCGGGGAACTTCAGGCCAACTACGAGCAGTACTTC